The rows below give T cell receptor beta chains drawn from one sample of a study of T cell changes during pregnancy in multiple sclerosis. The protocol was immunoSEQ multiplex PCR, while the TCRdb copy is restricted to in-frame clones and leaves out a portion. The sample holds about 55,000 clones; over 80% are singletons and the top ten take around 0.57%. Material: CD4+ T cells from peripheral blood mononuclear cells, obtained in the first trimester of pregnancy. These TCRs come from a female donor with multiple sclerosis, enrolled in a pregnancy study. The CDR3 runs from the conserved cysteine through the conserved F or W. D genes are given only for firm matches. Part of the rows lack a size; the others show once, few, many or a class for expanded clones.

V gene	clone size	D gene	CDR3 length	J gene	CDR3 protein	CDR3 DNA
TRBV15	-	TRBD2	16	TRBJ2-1	CATSRGSGTSGNEQFF	TGTGCCACCAGCAGAGGTTCCGGGACTAGCGGAAATGAGCAGTTCTTC
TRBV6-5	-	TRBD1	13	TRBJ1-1	CASSGDRVTEAFF	TGTGCCAGCAGTGGGGACAGGGTCACTGAAGCTTTCTTT
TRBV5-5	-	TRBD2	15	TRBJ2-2	CASSPLAGANGELFF	TGTGCCAGCAGCCCCCTAGCGGGGGCTAACGGGGAGCTGTTTTTT
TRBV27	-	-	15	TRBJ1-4	CASRAGASTNEKLFF	TGTGCCAGCAGAGCGGGTGCCTCAACTAATGAAAAACTGTTTTTT
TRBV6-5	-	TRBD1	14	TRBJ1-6	CASSNDRDNSPLHF	TGTGCCAGCAGTAACGACAGGGATAATTCACCCCTCCACTTT
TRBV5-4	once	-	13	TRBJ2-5	CASSFRFQETQYF	TGTGCCAGCAGCTTCAGGTTCCAAGAGACCCAGTACTTC
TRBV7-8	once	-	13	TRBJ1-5	CASSLGGGQPQHF	TGTGCCAGCAGCTTAGGGGGGGGTCAGCCCCAGCATTTT
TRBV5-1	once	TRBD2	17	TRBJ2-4	CASSWEGLAGAKNIQYF	TGCGCCAGCAGCTGGGAGGGACTAGCGGGAGCCAAAAACATTCAGTACTTC
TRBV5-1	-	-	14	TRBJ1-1	CASSGWSGNTEAFF	TGCGCCAGCAGCGGATGGTCGGGGAACACTGAAGCTTTCTTT
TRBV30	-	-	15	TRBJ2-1	CAWSGTGRSYNEQFF	TGTGCCTGGAGCGGTACAGGGCGCTCCTACAATGAGCAGTTCTTC
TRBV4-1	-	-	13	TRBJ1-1	CASSLLGQTEAFF	TGCGCCAGCAGCCTTTTAGGACAGACTGAAGCTTTCTTT
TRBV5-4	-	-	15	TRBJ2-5	CASSTGGGGEETQYF	TGTGCCAGCAGCACTGGGGGGGGCGGTGAGGAGACCCAGTACTTC
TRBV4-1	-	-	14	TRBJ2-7	CASSLSQASYEQYF	TGCGCCAGCAGCCTAAGCCAGGCCAGCTACGAGCAGTACTTC
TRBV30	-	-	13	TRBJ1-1	CAWTRQVNTEAFF	TGTGCCTGGACCCGACAGGTGAACACTGAAGCTTTCTTT
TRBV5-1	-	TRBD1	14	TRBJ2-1	CASSLGTGVGEQFF	TGCGCCAGCAGCTTGGGGACAGGGGTCGGGGAGCAGTTCTTC
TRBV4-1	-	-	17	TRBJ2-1	CASSQGGRGSLLNEQFF	TGCGCCAGCAGCCAAGGGGGGCGGGGGTCCCTTCTCAATGAGCAGTTCTTC
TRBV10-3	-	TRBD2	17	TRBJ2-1	CAIRNLAGGSSYNEQFF	TGTGCCATCAGGAACTTAGCGGGGGGGTCCTCCTACAATGAGCAGTTCTTC
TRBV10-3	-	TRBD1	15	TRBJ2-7	CAISGSGQGIYEQYF	TGTGCCATCAGTGGGTCGGGACAGGGAATCTACGAGCAGTACTTC
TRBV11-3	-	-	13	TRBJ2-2	CASSLTLTGELFF	TGTGCCAGCAGCTTGACACTCACCGGGGAGCTGTTTTTT
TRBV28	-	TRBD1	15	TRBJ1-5	CASSLTGVGRQPQHF	TGTGCCAGCAGTTTAACAGGGGTGGGTAGGCAGCCCCAGCATTTT
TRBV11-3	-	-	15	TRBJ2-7	CASSLDLDSSYEQYF	TGTGCCAGCAGCTTAGACCTGGACAGCTCCTACGAGCAGTACTTC
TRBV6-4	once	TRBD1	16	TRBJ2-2	CASKFQAGGKTGELFF	TGTGCCAGCAAATTCCAAGCAGGGGGCAAGACCGGGGAGCTGTTTTTT
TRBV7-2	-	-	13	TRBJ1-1	CASSLRQSTEAFF	TGTGCCAGCAGCTTACGACAGTCCACTGAAGCTTTCTTT